The 27 T cell receptor beta chains listed next were all sequenced from one sample in a study of blood T cell repertoires in COVID-19. The method was immunoSEQ multiplex PCR; TCRdb's version includes in-frame clones alone and lacks a portion of them. The sample shows approximately 250,000 clones, around four fifths of them seen only once. The sequenced sample was peripheral blood. These receptors were obtained from a woman aged 60-75 years with active or convalescent COVID-19.

The V gene is TRBV11-2, the J gene TRBJ1-6, with TRBD1 matching 8 bases. Trimming cost V 0 bases and J 8 bases; bases outside gene matches: 6. Germline CDR1 and CDR2: SGHAT and FQNNGV. The CDR3 has 16 amino acids. Here the CDR3 reads CASSLEGQGFDSPLHF. The CDR3 nucleotides read TGTGCCAGCAGCTTAGAAGGACAGGGTTTTGATTCACCCCTCCACTTT. The full variable domain, completed using reference TRBV11-2 and TRBJ1-6, is EAGVAQSPRYKIIEKRQSVAFWCNPISGHATLYWYQQILGQGPKLLIQFQNNGVVDDSQLPKDRFSAERLKGVDSTLKIQPAKLEDSAVYLCASSLEGQGFDSPLHFGNGTRLTVT.

The chain uses TRBV2 and TRBJ2-7, with TRBD2 matching 12 bases. Germline V gives CDR1 SNHLY, CDR2 FYNNEI. Germline trimming cut 7 bases from V and 4 bases from J; bases unmatched to any gene: 11. The CDR3 is 16 amino acids. CDR3 nucleotide sequence: TGTGCCAGCACTAGGAGCCCTAGCGGGGGGGATTACGAGCAGTACGTC. Translating gives CASTRSPSGGDYEQYV.

The V gene is TRBV19, the J gene TRBJ2-3; 14 bases align to TRBD2. CDR3 length: 17 amino acids. Trimming took 1 base from V and 5 from J; bases not matched to a gene: 5. CDR1 is LNHDA and CDR2 is SQIVND in the germline V gene (reference sequence). CDR3 in DNA: TGTGCCAGTAGTATAGTTGGGACTAGCGGGAGTCAAGATACGCAGTATTTT. Protein: CASSIVGTSGSQDTQYF.

The chain combines TRBV27 with TRBJ2-3, with TRBD2 identical over 9 bases. Germline values: CDR1 MNHEY, CDR2 SMNVEV (reference sequence). This CDR3 spans 15 amino acids. V lost 3 bases and J lost 5; bases outside the gene matches: 6. The CDR3 DNA follows: TGTGCCAGCAGTTTTAGGCTAGCGGGGAGAGATACGCAGTATTTT. This encodes CASSFRLAGRDTQYF.

In this sample, this clone turned up once. J is TRBJ2-5 and V is TRBV6-1, with TRBD1 identical over 10 bases. CDR3 length: 17 amino acids. In germline, CDR1 is MNHNS, CDR2 SASEGT. Germline trimming cut 2 bases from V and 4 bases from J; bases unmatched to any gene: 10. In DNA form, the CDR3 reads TGTGCCAGCAGTGAACCCGGGACAGGGGCGGGGGGAGAGACCCAGTACTTC. Protein sequence: CASSEPGTGAGGETQYF.

This rearrangement joins TRBV5-6 to TRBJ1-1; 9 nucleotides match TRBD1. The germline V gene has CDR1 SGHDT and CDR2 YYEEEE. The CDR3 is made up of 16 amino acids. The junction had 11 bases not matched to a gene; V was cut back by 3 bases and J by 5 bases. The CDR3 DNA follows: TGTGCCAGCAGCTGGGGTTCCGGGACAGGGAGTACTGAAGCTTTCTTT. Amino acid sequence: CASSWGSGTGSTEAFF.

The chain combines TRBV18 with TRBJ2-1; possibly TRBD1 for D (5 bases). V was trimmed by 2 bases and J by 7 bases, leaving 9 bases between them. The CDR3 length is 13 residues. Germline V CDR1 and CDR2: KGHSH, LQKENI. The CDR3 DNA is TGTGCCAGCTCACCAGGGGCAGAAAATGAGCAGTTCTTC. This codes for CASSPGAENEQFF. The variable domain in full, completed from reference TRBV18 and TRBJ2-1, reads NAGVMQNPRHLVRRRGQEARLRCSPMKGHSHVYWYRQLPEEGLKFMVYLQKENIIDESGMPKERFSAEFPKEGPSILRIQQVVRGDSAAYFCASSPGAENEQFFGPGTRLTVL.

The rearrangement joins TRBV11-3 to TRBJ2-2; 8 nucleotides align to TRBD1. This CDR3 region has 15 residues. Unmatched junction bases numbered 2, after V lost 4 bases and J lost 1 base. Germline V CDR1 and CDR2: SGHNT, YENEEA. CDR3 protein: CASSSGQGNTGELFF. CDR3 bases: TGTGCCAGCAGCTCCGGACAGGGGAACACCGGGGAGCTGTTTTTT.

The chain employs TRBV5-1 and TRBJ1-2, with D unresolved. Per germline, CDR1 SGHRS and CDR2 YFSETQ. V gave up 7 bases and J gave up 6 bases, with 16 bases separating them. This CDR3 comprises 13 residues. CDR3 in DNA: TGCGCCAGCCGTGACGGGGTTAGGGATGGCTACACCTTC. Protein: CASRDGVRDGYTF.

The chain links TRBV12-5 to TRBJ2-7; the D is unclear. Trimming removed 5 bases at V and 4 bases at J, with 3 bases between. CDR1 and CDR2 from the germline V gene are LGHNT and FRNRAP. This CDR3 has 10 amino acids. The CDR3 loop reads CASGQYEQYV. In nucleotides, the CDR3 is TGTGCTAGTGGTCAGTACGAGCAGTACGTC.

The V call is TRBV5-4, the J call TRBJ2-7; the match to TRBD2 covers 7 bases. With 0 bases clipped from V and 5 bases from J, the junction kept 8 bases outside the gene matches. The V gene's germline CDR1 is SGHNT and CDR2 YYREEE (reference sequence). The CDR3 runs to 15 residues. CDR3 residues: CASSLASGTGNEQYF. In DNA, the CDR3 is TGTGCCAGCAGCTTGGCAAGCGGGACTGGCAACGAGCAGTACTTC.

The chain is built from TRBV6-4 and TRBJ1-5, with D possibly matching TRBD1 (6 bases). Trimming removed 5 bases from V and 7 bases from J, with 15 bases in between. From germline, CDR1 is MRHNA and CDR2 SNTAGT. This CDR3 region has 14 residues. In nucleotides, the CDR3 is TGTGCCAGCAGTCAACAGGGCGAGGAGCAGCCCCAGCATTTT. Its translation: CASSQQGEEQPQHF.

The J gene is TRBJ2-5, the V gene TRBV15; 10 nucleotides align to TRBD2. Trimming removed 2 bases from V and 5 bases from J; junction bases left unmatched: 5. The V gene's germline CDR1 is LNHNV and CDR2 YYDKDF (reference sequence). This CDR3 is built from 15 residues. The CDR3: CATSRKRGGWETQYF. The CDR3 DNA follows: TGTGCCACCAGCAGAAAGCGGGGGGGCTGGGAGACCCAGTACTTC.

This clone occurred once. The CDR3 nucleotides read TGTGCCAGCAGCTACAGACAGGGGCTTAACTATGGCTACACCTTC. It yields the protein CASSYRQGLNYGYTF. The chain couples TRBV11-2 to TRBJ1-2; 8 nucleotides align to TRBD1. J was trimmed by 1 base and V by 4 bases; bases with no gene match: 5. This CDR3 is built from 15 residues. Germline CDR1 reads SGHAT; CDR2 reads FQNNGV.

The chain links TRBV2 to TRBJ1-4; 9 bases are a match to TRBD1. Per germline, CDR1 SNHLY and CDR2 FYNNEI. The CDR3 runs to 15 residues. V dropped 6 bases and J dropped 3; count of bases not matched to a gene: 5. CDR3 sequence: CASSERTGANEKLFF. CDR3 DNA sequence: TGTGCCAGCAGCGAGCGGACAGGGGCTAATGAAAAACTGTTTTTT.

This clone has only one observation. The rearrangement links TRBV5-1 to TRBJ2-6; perhaps TRBD2 as D (5 bases). The germline V gene has CDR1 SGHRS and CDR2 YFSETQ. The CDR3 is 16 residues long. The V end lost 0 bases, the J end lost 2 bases, and 9 bases lay between the germline ends. CDR3 nucleotide sequence: TGCGCCAGCAGCTTGGTTAACGGGGCTGGGGCCAACGTCCTGACTTTC. Translated, it gives CASSLVNGAGANVLTF. The entire variable domain, with the rest obtained from reference TRBV5-1 and TRBJ2-6, is as follows: KAGVTQTPRYLIKTRGQQVTLSCSPISGHRSVSWYQQTPGQGLQFLFEYFSETQRNKGNFPGRFSGRQFSNSRSEMNVSTLELGDSALYLCASSLVNGAGANVLTFGAGSRLTVL.

This chain links TRBV11-2 with TRBJ2-7; maybe TRBD1 (5 bases). In germline, CDR1 is SGHAT, CDR2 FQNNGV. The CDR3 length is 16 residues. V lost 0 bases and J lost 3, with 15 bases in between. The CDR3 bases are TGTGCCAGCAGCTTAGATCGTCAGGGTGGCCTCTACGAGCAGTACTTC. The encoded protein is CASSLDRQGGLYEQYF.

The chain is built from TRBV30 and TRBJ2-2; D unclear. The germline V gene has CDR1 GTSNPN and CDR2 SVGIG (reference sequence). The CDR3 is 12 residues long. Trimming took 2 bases from V and 7 from J, leaving 8 bases between them. CDR3 in amino acids: CAWSPQDGELFF. CDR3 DNA sequence: TGTGCCTGGAGTCCCCAGGACGGGGAGCTGTTTTTT.

In DNA form, the CDR3 reads TGCGCCAGCAGCCGACTCATAACTAACAGGGTACCCTCCACAGATACGCAGTATTTT. Translation gives CASSRLITNRVPSTDTQYF. This chain connects TRBV5-1 to TRBJ2-3; TRBD1 might be the D (6 bases). This CDR3 region has 19 residues. CDR1 and CDR2 (germline): SGHRS, YFSETQ. Deletions cut 4 bases from V and 2 bases from J, with 26 bases between. The whole variable domain, remainder taken from reference TRBV5-1 and TRBJ2-3, is KAGVTQTPRYLIKTRGQQVTLSCSPISGHRSVSWYQQTPGQGLQFLFEYFSETQRNKGNFPGRFSGRQFSNSRSEMNVSTLELGDSALYLCASSRLITNRVPSTDTQYFGPGTRLTVL.

The chain carries TRBV7-3 and TRBJ2-5, with 9 bases fitting TRBD2. Germline V lookup: CDR1 SGHTA, CDR2 FQGTGA. CDR3 size: 15 residues. The V and J ends lost 5 bases and 5 bases, in that order; junction bases with no gene match: 9. CDR3 nucleotide sequence: TGTGCCAGCAGCCCCGGGACTAGCAGAACTGAGACCCAGTACTTC. It yields the protein CASSPGTSRTETQYF. The full variable domain, completed using reference TRBV7-3 and TRBJ2-5, is GAGVSQTPSNKVTEKGKYVELRCDPISGHTALYWYRQSLGQGPEFLIYFQGTGAADDSGLPNDRFFAVRPEGSVSTLKIQRTERGDSAVYLCASSPGTSRTETQYFGPGTRLLVL.

The V and J genes are TRBV7-2 and TRBJ1-4, with TRBD1 identical over 8 bases. The germline gives CDR1 SGHTA, CDR2 FQGNSA. This CDR3 has 15 residues. The ends lost 10 bases at V and 5 bases at J; junction bases unmatched: 12. Written as DNA, the CDR3 is TGTGCCAACGGGAAGACAGGGGATTTAAATGAAAAACTGTTTTTT. Protein product: CANGKTGDLNEKLFF. Full variable domain (remainder filled in from reference TRBV7-2 and TRBJ1-4): GAGVSQSPSNKVTEKGKDVELRCDPISGHTALYWYRQSLGQGLEFLIYFQGNSAPDKSGLPSDRFSAERTGGSVSTLTIQRTQQEDSAVYLCANGKTGDLNEKLFFGSGTQLSVL.

The chain employs TRBV5-1 and TRBJ2-7, with 8 bases that match TRBD2. Germline V gene sequence: CDR1 SGHRS, CDR2 YFSETQ. V shed 4 bases, J shed 1 base, and the junction held 7 bases outside the gene matches. CDR3 size: 15 residues. CDR3 residues: CASSLSGTRSYEQYF. For the CDR3, the DNA is TGCGCCAGCAGCCTTTCCGGGACTAGATCCTACGAGCAGTACTTC.

This chain connects TRBV5-1 to TRBJ1-1; D unresolved. Germline V CDR1 and CDR2: SGHRS, YFSETQ. V lost 0 bases and J 3 bases, leaving 12 bases between the germline ends. The CDR3 spans 15 residues. The CDR3 here is CASSLEPASHTEAFF. As DNA, the CDR3 is TGCGCCAGCAGCTTGGAGCCCGCATCACACACTGAAGCTTTCTTT.

This clone was seen only once. The gene calls are TRBV7-9 and TRBJ1-1; 11 positions agree with TRBD1. Germline trimming cut 1 base from V and 5 bases from J; bases unmatched to any gene: 3. CDR1 and CDR2 (germline): SEHNR, FQNEAQ (reference sequence). The CDR3 loop spans 15 amino acids. The CDR3 here is CASSLVGTGGTEAFF. The CDR3 nucleotides read TGTGCCAGCAGCTTAGTGGGGACAGGGGGGACTGAAGCTTTCTTT.

The chain combines TRBV19 with TRBJ2-3; D might be TRBD2 (7 bases). Deletions cut 6 bases from V and 0 bases from J, with 22 bases between. Germline lookup yields CDR1 LNHDA and CDR2 SQIVND (reference sequence). There are 18 residues in the CDR3. This CDR3 reads CASRNYGLGGHSTDTQYF. Written as DNA, the CDR3 is TGTGCCAGTAGAAATTACGGGCTCGGGGGGCATAGCACAGATACGCAGTATTTT.

The chain recombines TRBV4-2 with TRBJ1-3, with D perhaps matching TRBD1 (5 bases). The V gene's germline CDR1 is LGHNA and CDR2 YNFKEQ. Deletions cut 1 base from V and 2 bases from J, with 18 bases between. CDR3 length: 18 amino acids. CDR3 region: CASSQVLSDTSPGNTIYF. The CDR3 nucleotides are TGTGCCAGCAGCCAAGTACTATCGGACACCTCCCCTGGAAACACCATATATTTT.

This clone was detected only once. This chain joins TRBV11-2 and TRBJ2-7; D is undetermined. The V end lost 0 bases, the J end lost 2 bases, and 5 bases lay between the germline ends. In germline, CDR1 is SGHAT, CDR2 FQNNGV. CDR3 length: 13 residues. For the CDR3, the DNA is TGTGCCAGCAGCTTAGAGCAGACCTACGAGCAGTACGTC. Protein product: CASSLEQTYEQYV.